Sequencing of this TCR beta chain was carried out in a study of technical replicates of blood from four donors. Sequencing was performed with immunoSEQ multiplex PCR; in TCRdb, only in-frame clones are kept and a portion is missing. The data show 80,000 or so clones, about 95% seen once. Trimming stripped 4 bases from V and 2 bases from J, with 11 bases between. Germline-derived CDR1 and CDR2 are SGDLS and YYNGEE. CDR3 length: 14 amino acids. This clone has a single count. The sample was T cells isolated from PBMCs. The sequence derives from a human donor in good health. This chain joins TRBV9 and TRBJ2-3; no reliable D call. CDR3 DNA: TGTGCCAGCAGCTATACAATTTACACAGATACGCAGTATTTT. Protein product: CASSYTIYTDTQYF. Full variable domain (missing parts from reference TRBV9 and TRBJ2-3): DSGVTQTPKHLITATGQRVTLRCSPRSGDLSVYWYQQSLDQGLQFLIQYYNGEERAKGNILERFSAQQFPDLHSELNLSSLELGDSALYFCASSYTIYTDTQYFGPGTRLTVL.